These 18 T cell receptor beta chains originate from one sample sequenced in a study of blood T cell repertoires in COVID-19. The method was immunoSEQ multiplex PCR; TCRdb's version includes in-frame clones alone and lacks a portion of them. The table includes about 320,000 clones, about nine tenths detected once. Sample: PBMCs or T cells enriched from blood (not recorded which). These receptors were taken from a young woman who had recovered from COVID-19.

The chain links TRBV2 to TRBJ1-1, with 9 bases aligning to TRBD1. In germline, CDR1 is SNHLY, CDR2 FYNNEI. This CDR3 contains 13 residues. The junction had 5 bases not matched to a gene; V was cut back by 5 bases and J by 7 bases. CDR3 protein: CASSLQGADEAFF. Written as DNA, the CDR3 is TGTGCCAGCAGTTTACAGGGGGCTGATGAAGCTTTCTTT.

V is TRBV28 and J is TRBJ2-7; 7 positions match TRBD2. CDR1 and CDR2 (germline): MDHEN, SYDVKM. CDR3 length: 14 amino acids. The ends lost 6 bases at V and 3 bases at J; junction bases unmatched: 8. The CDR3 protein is CASSLGRENYEQYF. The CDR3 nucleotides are TGTGCCAGCAGCCTGGGGCGGGAGAACTACGAGCAGTACTTC.

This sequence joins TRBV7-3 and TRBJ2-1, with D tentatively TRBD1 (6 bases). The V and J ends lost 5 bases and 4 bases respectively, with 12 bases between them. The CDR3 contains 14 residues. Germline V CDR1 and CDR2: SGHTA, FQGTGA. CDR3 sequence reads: CASSPIDRYNEQFF. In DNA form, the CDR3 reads TGTGCCAGCAGCCCAATAGACAGGTACAATGAGCAGTTCTTC.

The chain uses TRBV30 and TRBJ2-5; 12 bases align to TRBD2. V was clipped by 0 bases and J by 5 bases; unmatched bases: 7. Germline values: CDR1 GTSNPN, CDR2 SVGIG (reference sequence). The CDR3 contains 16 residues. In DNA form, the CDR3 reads TGTGCCTGGAGTGTGCCTAGCGGGGGGGCCTGGGAGACCCAGTACTTC. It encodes CAWSVPSGGAWETQYF.

CDR3 nucleotide sequence: TGTGCCAGCAGTGAAGGCCTAGCGGGAGCCGGGGAGCTGTTTTTT. Protein product: CASSEGLAGAGELFF. This chain connects TRBV6-4 to TRBJ2-2; 10 positions agree with TRBD2. J lost 6 bases, V lost 3 bases, and 4 bases had no gene match. This CDR3 is 15 amino acids long. Germline CDR1 is MRHNA and CDR2 is SNTAGT.

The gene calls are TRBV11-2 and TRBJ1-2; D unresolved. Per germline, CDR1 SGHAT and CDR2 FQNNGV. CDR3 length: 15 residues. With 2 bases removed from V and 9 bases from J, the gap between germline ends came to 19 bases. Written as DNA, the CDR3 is TGTGCCAGCAGCTTACAGCCCCTAAGAGGGTCTCGCTACACCTTC. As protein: CASSLQPLRGSRYTF.

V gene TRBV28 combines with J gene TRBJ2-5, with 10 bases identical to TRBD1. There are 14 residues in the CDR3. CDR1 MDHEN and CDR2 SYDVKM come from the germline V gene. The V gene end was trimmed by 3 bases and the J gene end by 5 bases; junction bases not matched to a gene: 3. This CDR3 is CASSLTGGLETQYF. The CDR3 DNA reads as TGTGCCAGCAGTTTGACAGGGGGCTTGGAGACCCAGTACTTC.

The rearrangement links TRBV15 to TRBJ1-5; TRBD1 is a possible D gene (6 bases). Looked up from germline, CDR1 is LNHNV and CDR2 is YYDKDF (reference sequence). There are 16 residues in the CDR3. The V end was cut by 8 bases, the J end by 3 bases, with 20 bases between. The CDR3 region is CATRNVQGRFNQPQHF. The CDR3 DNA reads TGTGCCACCCGAAATGTGCAGGGGAGATTCAATCAGCCCCAGCATTTT. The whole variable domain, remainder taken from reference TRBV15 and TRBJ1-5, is DAMVIQNPRYQVTQFGKPVTLSCSQTLNHNVMYWYQQKSSQAPKLLFHYYDKDFNNEADTPDNFQSRRPNTSFCFLDIRSPGLGDTAMYLCATRNVQGRFNQPQHFGDGTRLSIL.

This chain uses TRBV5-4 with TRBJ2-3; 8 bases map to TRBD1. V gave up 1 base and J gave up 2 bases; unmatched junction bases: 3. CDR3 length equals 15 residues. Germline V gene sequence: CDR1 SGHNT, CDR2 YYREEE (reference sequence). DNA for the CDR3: TGTGCCAGCAGCTTGACAGGGGGATTCACAGATACGCAGTATTTT. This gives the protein CASSLTGGFTDTQYF.

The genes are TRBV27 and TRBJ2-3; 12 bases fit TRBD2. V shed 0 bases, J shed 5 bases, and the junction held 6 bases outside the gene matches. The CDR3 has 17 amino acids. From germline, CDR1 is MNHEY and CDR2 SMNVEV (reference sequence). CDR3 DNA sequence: TGTGCCAGCAGTTTATCGGCTAGCGGGGGGGCCGGAGATACGCAGTATTTT. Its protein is CASSLSASGGAGDTQYF.

Written as DNA, the CDR3 is TGTGCCAGCTCTGACTTTGGGGCCAACGTCCTGACTTTC. Amino acid sequence: CASSDFGANVLTF. V and J are TRBV28 and TRBJ2-6; no firm D call. Trimming cost V 8 bases and J 3 bases, with 8 bases left between them. CDR3 length: 13 amino acids. Germline V gene lookup returns CDR1 MDHEN and CDR2 SYDVKM.

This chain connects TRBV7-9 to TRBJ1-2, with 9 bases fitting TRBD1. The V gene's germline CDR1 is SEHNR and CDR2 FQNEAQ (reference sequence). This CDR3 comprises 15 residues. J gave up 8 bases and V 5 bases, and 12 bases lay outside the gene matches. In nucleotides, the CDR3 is TGTGCCAGCAGCACAGGACAGGGGCCCAGCGACGGCTACACCTTC. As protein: CASSTGQGPSDGYTF.

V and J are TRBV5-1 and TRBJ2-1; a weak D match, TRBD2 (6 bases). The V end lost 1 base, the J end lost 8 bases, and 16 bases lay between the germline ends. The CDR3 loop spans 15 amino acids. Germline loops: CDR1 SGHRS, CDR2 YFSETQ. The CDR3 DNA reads TGCGCCAGCAGCTTGAACGGGAGAGGGTTCGATGAGCAGTTCTTC. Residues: CASSLNGRGFDEQFF.

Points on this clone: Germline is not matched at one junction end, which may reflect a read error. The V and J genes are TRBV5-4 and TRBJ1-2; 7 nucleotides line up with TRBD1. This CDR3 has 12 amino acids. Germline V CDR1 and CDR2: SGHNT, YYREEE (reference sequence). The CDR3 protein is CASSLDRGRLSF. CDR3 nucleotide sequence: TGTGCCAGCAGCTTGGACAGGGGCCGACTTTCCTTC.

The CDR3 DNA reads as TGTGCCAGCACCGCTCACGGAGAAGCCTATGGCTACACCTTC. It is translated as CASTAHGEAYGYTF. V is TRBV28 and J is TRBJ1-2; D is ambiguous. There are 14 residues in the CDR3. The germline V gene has CDR1 MDHEN and CDR2 SYDVKM. V was clipped by 7 bases and J by 4 bases, with 16 bases between them.

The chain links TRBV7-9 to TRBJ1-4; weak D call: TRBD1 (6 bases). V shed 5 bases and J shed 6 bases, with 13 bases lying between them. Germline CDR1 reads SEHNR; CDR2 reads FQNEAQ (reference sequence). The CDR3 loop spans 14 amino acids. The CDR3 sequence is CASSPGARHEKLFF. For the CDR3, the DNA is TGTGCCAGCAGCCCAGGGGCGCGGCATGAAAAACTGTTTTTT.

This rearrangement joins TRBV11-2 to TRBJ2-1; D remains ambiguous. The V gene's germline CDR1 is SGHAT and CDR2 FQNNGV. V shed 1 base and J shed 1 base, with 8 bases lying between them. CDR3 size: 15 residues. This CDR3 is CASSLGIGSYNEQFF. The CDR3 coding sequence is TGTGCCAGCAGCTTAGGTATCGGTTCCTACAATGAGCAGTTCTTC.

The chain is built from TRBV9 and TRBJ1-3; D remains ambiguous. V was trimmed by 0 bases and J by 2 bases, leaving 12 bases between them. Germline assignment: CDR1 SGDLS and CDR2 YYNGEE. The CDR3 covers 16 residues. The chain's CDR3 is CASSVVPSDPGNTIYF. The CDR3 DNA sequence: TGTGCCAGCAGCGTAGTGCCCTCAGATCCTGGAAACACCATATATTTT.